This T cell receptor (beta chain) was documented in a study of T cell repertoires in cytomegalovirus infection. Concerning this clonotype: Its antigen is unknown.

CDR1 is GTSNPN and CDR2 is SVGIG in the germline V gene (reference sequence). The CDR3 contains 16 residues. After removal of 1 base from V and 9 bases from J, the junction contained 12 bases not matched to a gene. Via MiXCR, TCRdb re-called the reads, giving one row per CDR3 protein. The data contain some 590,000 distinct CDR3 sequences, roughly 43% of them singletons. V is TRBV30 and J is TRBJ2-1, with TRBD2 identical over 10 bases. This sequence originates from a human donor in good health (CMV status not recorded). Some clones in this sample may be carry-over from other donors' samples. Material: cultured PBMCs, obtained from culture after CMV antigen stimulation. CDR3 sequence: CAWSAPWVSGRSEQFF. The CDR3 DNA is TGTGCCTGGAGTGCCCCATGGGTTAGCGGGAGGAGTGAGCAGTTCTTC.